This T cell receptor (beta chain) was captured by sequencing in a study of blood T cell repertoires in COVID-19 (TCRdb year 2020). Turning to the overall study: The collaborator samples originated in the United States, Italy and Spain and spanned the acute and convalescent phases of COVID-19. Where available, HLA class I and class II types were obtained from metadata supplied by the sample provider rather than from assay-based typing. Subjects who had been exposed to COVID-19, were actively infected with it, or had recovered from it provided the deeply sampled blood TCRbeta repertoires that made up the dataset. Sample metadata almost always included a de-identified subject ID, COVID-19 status, age in years and sex. The samples were drawn from the first 160 participants of the ongoing ImmuneRACE study and from under 1,500 subjects provided by 6 global collaborators. The material from the prospective study consisted of cDNA or gDNA derived from T cells, B-cell-depleted T cells, or PBMCs. The repertoires were released in a freely available public database meant as a resource for research on the immune response to SARS-CoV-2.

Study-level results and caveats: The quantity of clinical and demographic metadata differed by source and by participant and was supplied without curation.

TCRbeta CDR3 regions were amplified from genomic DNA using the immunoSEQ Assay, a bias-controlled multiplex PCR. The authors processed their data as follows. The number of nucleated cells in each sample was estimated from the amplification of reference gene primers within the assay. Sequence reads were collapsed and filtered to measure the absolute abundance of every unique TCRbeta CDR3 rearrangement. Productive Simpson clonality was computed per sample as the square root of Simpson's diversity index over productive rearrangements. Drawn from immuneACCESS, this table holds only the in-frame rearrangements with V and J called that TCRdb kept. Clones are partly lost; checked studies trace under half to an unresolved V gene and leave the rest unexplained. That table furnishes V, J and clone size, whereas the DNA furnished D and trimming. The sample table contains about 80,000 clones; only one count was recorded for about four fifths of them. 8.5% to 12% of the sample is in the top ten clones.

Concerning this clone: This receptor's antigen is unknown. Nothing much larger sits one base from this clone, and base qualities are not available.

The collaborating institutions used their own protocols to collect whole blood in K2EDTA tubes. Collaborator samples were shipped for TCRbeta analysis as frozen whole blood, isolated PBMCs, or DNA extracted from either sample type. The CDR3 runs 13 residues from the cysteine to the phenylalanine. Of the read, only the CDR3 DNA is kept; its 39 bases are in frame from base 1. V loses 10 bases, J loses 1 base, and the germline ends lie 13 bases apart. The germline V gene (reference sequence) supplies CDR1 LNHDA and CDR2 SQIVND. The TCR sequence derives from a man between 60 and 75 years old with acute or convalescent COVID-19. The rearranged chain carries TRBV19 and TRBJ2-5; no D segment can be confidently identified. Sequenced input: peripheral blood. The nucleotide sequence is TGTGCCACCACCCCAGGTTCCCAAGAGACCCAGTACTTC. This yields the protein CATTPGSQETQYF.